These 11 T cell receptor beta chains were all obtained from the same sample, sequenced in a study of graft-versus-host responses after intestinal transplantation. The repertoire was sequenced with immunoSEQ multiplex PCR; TCRdb's copy has only in-frame clones and lacks some. The sample consists of about 45,000 clones, roughly 90% of them appearing once. Sequences were derived from PBMCs, sampled 524 days after transplant. Every receptor here comes from a human patient who received an intestinal transplant, so some T cells may come from the graft donor.

This chain connects TRBV7-8 to TRBJ1-5; the D gene is possibly TRBD1 (5 bases). Trimming took 6 bases from V and 4 from J, leaving 19 bases between them. The V gene's germline CDR1 is SGHVS and CDR2 FQNEAQ. The CDR3 has 16 residues. CDR3 bases: TGTGCCAGCAGTCGAAACCAGGGTGTGGAAAATCAGCCCCAGCATTTT. Its protein is CASSRNQGVENQPQHF.

The chain links TRBV5-1 to TRBJ2-7; 7 bases line up with TRBD1. V dropped 1 base and J dropped 1; count of bases not matched to a gene: 2. This CDR3 is built from 14 residues. Germline V CDR1 and CDR2: SGHRS, YFSETQ. CDR3 sequence (DNA): TGCGCCAGCAGCTTGAGGACAGGTTCCTACGAGCAGTACTTC. Its translation: CASSLRTGSYEQYF. The whole variable domain, remainder taken from reference TRBV5-1 and TRBJ2-7, is KAGVTQTPRYLIKTRGQQVTLSCSPISGHRSVSWYQQTPGQGLQFLFEYFSETQRNKGNFPGRFSGRQFSNSRSEMNVSTLELGDSALYLCASSLRTGSYEQYFGPGTRLTVT.

This clone has a handful of counts. The chain is built from TRBV2 and TRBJ2-1; maybe TRBD1 (5 bases). This CDR3 is built from 12 residues. V lost 4 bases to trimming and J lost 4 bases, with 5 bases between them. Germline-derived CDR1 and CDR2 are SNHLY and FYNNEI. The CDR3 DNA sequence: TGTGCCAGCAGTGGGACATACAATGAGCAGTTCTTC. Encoded protein: CASSGTYNEQFF.

The rearrangement joins TRBV7-7 to TRBJ2-2; 7 positions agree with TRBD2. Germline values: CDR1 SSHAT, CDR2 FNYEAQ (reference sequence). Unmatched junction bases numbered 15, after V lost 5 bases and J lost 3 bases. The CDR3 extends over 18 amino acids. The CDR3: CASSPRVAGARYTGELFF. The CDR3 DNA follows: TGTGCCAGCAGCCCCCGAGTTGCGGGAGCCAGGTACACCGGGGAGCTGTTTTTT.

This clone was counted once. This chain uses TRBV4-2 with TRBJ2-5, with a possible D match to TRBD1 (5 bases). Germline-derived CDR1 and CDR2 are LGHNA and YNFKEQ. This CDR3 comprises 14 residues. Trimming left V 5 bases short and J 3 bases short, with 13 bases between. CDR3 DNA sequence: TGTGCCAGCAGCTTGAAAAGCAGGGAAGAGACCCAGTACTTC. It specifies CASSLKSREETQYF.

V gene TRBV28 combines with J gene TRBJ2-1, with D possibly being TRBD1 (5 bases). This CDR3 is built from 13 residues. Per the germline V gene, CDR1 is MDHEN and CDR2 is SYDVKM. Trimming stripped 2 bases from V and 7 bases from J, with 9 bases between. CDR3 in DNA: TGTGCCAGCAGTTTAGGGGCTACGAATGAGCAGTTCTTC. Translating gives CASSLGATNEQFF.

This chain links TRBV4-1 with TRBJ1-1; 8 nucleotides match TRBD1. Germline CDR1 is MGHRA and CDR2 is YSYEKL. V lost 5 bases and J lost 3; bases outside the gene matches: 2. The CDR3 totals 13 residues. The CDR3 bases are TGCGCCAGCAGCTCCAGGGGGCACACTGAAGCTTTCTTT. It encodes CASSSRGHTEAFF.

The V call is TRBV30, the J call TRBJ2-7; perhaps D is TRBD1 or TRBD2 (5 bases each). The CDR3 sequence is 14 residues long. V was cut by 4 bases and J by 3 bases, with 16 bases left in between. The germline V gene encodes CDR1 GTSNPN and CDR2 SVGIG (reference sequence). The CDR3 is CAWISQGVYYEQYF. The DNA of the CDR3 is TGTGCCTGGATTTCCCAGGGAGTATACTACGAGCAGTACTTC.

The chain recombines TRBV4-2 with TRBJ1-3, with unresolved D. The CDR3 is 19 residues long. CDR1 is LGHNA and CDR2 is YNFKEQ in the germline V gene. Trimming removed 0 bases from V and 0 bases from J, with 18 bases in between. For the CDR3, the DNA is TGTGCCAGCAGCCAAGAGTCTGGCACCGAACCGTTCTCTGGAAACACCATATATTTT. This encodes CASSQESGTEPFSGNTIYF.

J is TRBJ2-3 and V is TRBV27; no reliable D call. Germline-derived CDR1 and CDR2 are MNHEY and SMNVEV (reference sequence). The V end was cut by 5 bases, the J end by 2 bases, with 14 bases between. This CDR3 region has 15 residues. This CDR3 is CASSLNNQATDTQYF. In DNA, the CDR3 is TGTGCCAGCAGTCTCAACAACCAGGCCACAGATACGCAGTATTTT.

The chain employs TRBV9 and TRBJ2-1; 7 bases agree with TRBD2. Germline CDR1 and CDR2: SGDLS and YYNGEE. This CDR3 has 16 residues. With V trimmed by 0 bases and J by 1 base, 4 bases remained unmatched. CDR3 loop: CASSVGPSGSYNEQFF. The CDR3 region has the DNA TGTGCCAGCAGCGTAGGGCCTAGCGGTTCCTACAATGAGCAGTTCTTC.